The source of this T cell receptor beta chain is a study of T cell responses to AZD1222 COVID-19 vaccine. Whole-study results and caveats: Just a handful of AZD1222 recipients tested seropositive at baseline.

Details on this clone: As yet, its antigen is unknown.

The method was immunoSEQ multiplex PCR; TCRdb's version includes in-frame clones alone and lacks a portion of them. Found here are 70,000 to 100,000 clones, approximately 90% of them singletons; the top ten hold roughly 3.1%. The receptor comes from an adult who received the AZD1222 COVID-19 vaccine. The specimen was peripheral blood, collected 28 days after the second AZD1222 dose.

The DNA of the CDR3 is TGCGCCAGCAGCCGCACAGGGTTGGGCACAGATACGCAGTATTTT. Protein product: CASSRTGLGTDTQYF. The V gene is TRBV4-3, the J gene TRBJ2-3; D is possibly TRBD1 (6 bases). The V and J ends lost 4 bases and 1 base respectively, with 12 bases between them. The CDR3 is 15 residues long. Germline values: CDR1 LGHNA, CDR2 YSLEER.